This is a list of T cell receptor beta chains from one sample in a study of neurological immune-mediated disorders. In TCRdb, the 5' RACE reads were re-called with MiXCR into one record per CDR3 protein. The sample consists of around 46,000 distinct CDR3 sequences, over 20% of them appearing once. Sequenced sample: PBMCs. Receptor source: a woman aged 70-85 years in good health. Both conserved end residues are part of each CDR3. The D gene is left open where the match is weak. Where a row states a size, it is once, few, many or the class of an expanded clone; other rows omit it.

d_gene: TRBD1
j_gene: TRBJ2-2
v_gene: TRBV15
abundance: many
CDR3nt: TGTGCCACCAGCAGAGTCGGGACAGCGACCGGGGAGCTGTTTTTT
CDR3aa: CATSRVGTATGELFF

d_gene: TRBD1
j_gene: TRBJ1-1
v_gene: TRBV5-1
abundance: once
CDR3nt: TGCGCCAGCCGGCCAGCGACAGGGGTGTTGGCTTTCTTT
CDR3aa: CASRPATGVLAFF

d_gene: .
j_gene: TRBJ1-2
v_gene: TRBV11-2
abundance: .
CDR3nt: TGTGCCAGCTCGCTCATTGGTTGGGCTTATGGCTACACCTTC
CDR3aa: CASSLIGWAYGYTF

d_gene: .
j_gene: TRBJ2-2
v_gene: TRBV7-6
abundance: .
CDR3nt: TGTGCCAGCAGTAGAACAGGGCGCTACACCGGGGAGCTGTTTTTT
CDR3aa: CASSRTGRYTGELFF

d_gene: .
j_gene: TRBJ2-7
v_gene: TRBV7-8
abundance: many
CDR3nt: TGTGCCAGCAGCTTAGTAGCGGGACAGGCAACATCCTACGAGCAGTACTTC
CDR3aa: CASSLVAGQATSYEQYF

d_gene: TRBD1
j_gene: TRBJ2-3
v_gene: TRBV20-1
abundance: .
CDR3nt: TGCAGTGCTAGATACTGGGACAGGTGGATATCGGATACGCAGTATTTT
CDR3aa: CSARYWDRWISDTQYF

d_gene: .
j_gene: TRBJ2-5
v_gene: TRBV5-1
abundance: many
CDR3nt: TGCGCCAGCAGCTTCGCAGGCCAACAAGAGACCCAGTACTTC
CDR3aa: CASSFAGQQETQYF

d_gene: .
j_gene: TRBJ1-2
v_gene: TRBV20-1
abundance: many
CDR3nt: TGCAGTGCTAGTGTTGAGGACAGAACCTCTATGGGCTACACCTTC
CDR3aa: CSASVEDRTSMGYTF

d_gene: TRBD2
j_gene: TRBJ2-2
v_gene: TRBV12-3/TRBV12-4
abundance: many
CDR3nt: TGTGCCAGCATCTGGGGGGGGACGGCCGGGGAGCTGTTTTTT
CDR3aa: CASIWGGTAGELFF

d_gene: .
j_gene: TRBJ1-2
v_gene: TRBV4-1
abundance: few
CDR3nt: TGCGCCAGCAGCCAGTCTCCGGCCGGGACTATCTATGGCTACACCTTC
CDR3aa: CASSQSPAGTIYGYTF

d_gene: .
j_gene: TRBJ2-2
v_gene: TRBV20-1
abundance: many
CDR3nt: TGCAGTGCTTCTAGAACCAACACCGGGGAGCTGTTTTTT
CDR3aa: CSASRTNTGELFF

d_gene: .
j_gene: TRBJ1-6
v_gene: TRBV30
abundance: .
CDR3nt: TGTGCCTGGAGTTATTCTTCACCCCTCCACTTT
CDR3aa: CAWSYSSPLHF

d_gene: .
j_gene: TRBJ1-1
v_gene: TRBV5-1
abundance: many
CDR3nt: TGCGCCAGCAGCTTGACGGGACGGGACACTGAAGCTTTCTTT
CDR3aa: CASSLTGRDTEAFF

d_gene: TRBD1
j_gene: TRBJ2-7
v_gene: TRBV20-1
abundance: many
CDR3nt: TGCAGTGCTAGAGATCAGGACAGGGGAGGAAAGGAGCAGTACTTC
CDR3aa: CSARDQDRGGKEQYF

d_gene: TRBD2
j_gene: TRBJ2-1
v_gene: TRBV4-2
abundance: many
CDR3nt: TGTGCCAGCAGCCAGGTCTACGGGACTAGCGGGAGTACCTACAATGAGCAGTTCTTC
CDR3aa: CASSQVYGTSGSTYNEQFF

d_gene: .
j_gene: TRBJ1-5
v_gene: TRBV7-2
abundance: many
CDR3nt: TGTGCCAGCACCCTCAGAGGGGGGGGGAGCCAGCCCCAGCATTTT
CDR3aa: CASTLRGGGSQPQHF

d_gene: .
j_gene: TRBJ2-4
v_gene: TRBV6-2/TRBV6-3
abundance: many
CDR3nt: TGTGCCAGCAGTTCACCAACAGGGGAGGAAAACATTCAGTACTTC
CDR3aa: CASSSPTGEENIQYF

d_gene: TRBD1
j_gene: TRBJ1-2
v_gene: TRBV6-5
abundance: many
CDR3nt: TGTGCCAGCAGTTACGAGGCCGGGACAGGGGCCTATGGCTACACCTTC
CDR3aa: CASSYEAGTGAYGYTF

d_gene: .
j_gene: TRBJ2-3
v_gene: TRBV5-1
abundance: .
CDR3nt: TGCGCCAGCAGCCCAGGGGACAGCACAGATACGCAGTATTTT
CDR3aa: CASSPGDSTDTQYF

d_gene: TRBD1
j_gene: TRBJ1-5
v_gene: TRBV12-3/TRBV12-4
abundance: .
CDR3nt: TGTGCCAGTAGCTTCGACAGGGCAGGGGAGCCCCAGCATTTT
CDR3aa: CASSFDRAGEPQHF

d_gene: TRBD1
j_gene: TRBJ2-2
v_gene: TRBV7-2
abundance: many
CDR3nt: TGTGCCAGCAGCTTTGGGACAGGGGGCGCAGTCGGGGAGCTGTTTTTT
CDR3aa: CASSFGTGGAVGELFF

d_gene: .
j_gene: TRBJ2-3
v_gene: TRBV20-1
abundance: many
CDR3nt: TGCAGTGCTAGTCTAGGACAGAGCACAGATACGCAGTATTTT
CDR3aa: CSASLGQSTDTQYF

d_gene: TRBD2
j_gene: TRBJ2-2
v_gene: TRBV20-1
abundance: many
CDR3nt: TGCAGTGCTAGAGTGGGAACGGGAGGGAACACCGGGGAGCTGTTTTTT
CDR3aa: CSARVGTGGNTGELFF

d_gene: TRBD1
j_gene: TRBJ1-5
v_gene: TRBV20-1
abundance: .
CDR3nt: TGCAGTGCCTTATTAGACAGGGGGGGTCAGCCCCAGCATTTT
CDR3aa: CSALLDRGGQPQHF

d_gene: .
j_gene: TRBJ2-1
v_gene: TRBV5-1
abundance: many
CDR3nt: TGCGCCAGCAGCACCCAGGGGGGAGTCTACAATGAGCAGTTCTTC
CDR3aa: CASSTQGGVYNEQFF

d_gene: .
j_gene: TRBJ1-1
v_gene: TRBV5-1
abundance: many
CDR3nt: TGCGCCAGCAGCTTGTATACAGGACTCATGAACACTGAAGCTTTCTTT
CDR3aa: CASSLYTGLMNTEAFF

d_gene: TRBD2
j_gene: TRBJ2-5
v_gene: TRBV6-6
abundance: many
CDR3nt: TGTGCCAGCAGGTCTAGCGGGAAAGGTTATAGGGAGACCCAGTACTTC
CDR3aa: CASRSSGKGYRETQYF

d_gene: .
j_gene: TRBJ2-5
v_gene: TRBV5-1
abundance: .
CDR3nt: TGCGCCAACAGCTTGGGTTCGGGGGAGACCCGGTACTTC
CDR3aa: CANSLGSGETRYF

d_gene: .
j_gene: TRBJ1-5
v_gene: TRBV30
abundance: few
CDR3nt: TGTGCCTGGAGTGTAAATAGGGTCCAGCCCCAGCATTTT
CDR3aa: CAWSVNRVQPQHF

d_gene: TRBD1
j_gene: TRBJ2-5
v_gene: TRBV5-5
abundance: .
CDR3nt: TGTGCCAGCAGCATTGTCGGGACAGGGCGAGAGACCCAGTACTTC
CDR3aa: CASSIVGTGRETQYF

d_gene: .
j_gene: TRBJ1-1
v_gene: TRBV5-1
abundance: .
CDR3nt: TGCGCCAGCAGCCTGGTGAGGGGGACTGAAGCTTTCTTT
CDR3aa: CASSLVRGTEAFF

d_gene: .
j_gene: TRBJ2-7
v_gene: TRBV7-6
abundance: few
CDR3nt: TGTGCCAGCAGCCCGTCCTGGGAGCACTACGAGCAGTACTTC
CDR3aa: CASSPSWEHYEQYF

d_gene: .
j_gene: TRBJ2-3
v_gene: TRBV15
abundance: many
CDR3nt: TGTGCCACCAGCAGAGCAGGCACCAGTTCGCAGTATTTT
CDR3aa: CATSRAGTSSQYF

d_gene: TRBD2
j_gene: TRBJ2-3
v_gene: TRBV5-1
abundance: many
CDR3nt: TGCGCCAGCAGCTCCACCCCTAGCGGGCTGGATACGCAGTATTTT
CDR3aa: CASSSTPSGLDTQYF

d_gene: TRBD2
j_gene: TRBJ2-1
v_gene: TRBV7-3
abundance: many
CDR3nt: TGTGCCAGCAGCTGGCGACTAGCCGATGAGCAGTTCTTC
CDR3aa: CASSWRLADEQFF

d_gene: .
j_gene: TRBJ2-1
v_gene: TRBV20-1
abundance: many
CDR3nt: TGCAGTGCGTCCTATAGCGCCTACAATGAGCAGTTCTTC
CDR3aa: CSASYSAYNEQFF

d_gene: .
j_gene: TRBJ2-3
v_gene: TRBV6-2/TRBV6-3
abundance: .
CDR3nt: TGTGCCAGCAGTTACCGAAACAGTTACACAGATACGCAGTATTTT
CDR3aa: CASSYRNSYTDTQYF

d_gene: .
j_gene: TRBJ1-4
v_gene: TRBV3-1
abundance: many
CDR3nt: TGTGCCAGCAGCCCGACGGCAACTAATGAAAAACTGTTTTTT
CDR3aa: CASSPTATNEKLFF

d_gene: .
j_gene: TRBJ2-7
v_gene: TRBV7-2
abundance: many
CDR3nt: TGTGCCAGCAGCTTAGACGGGACAACCTACGAGCAGTACTTC
CDR3aa: CASSLDGTTYEQYF

d_gene: .
j_gene: TRBJ1-2
v_gene: TRBV15
abundance: many
CDR3nt: TGTGCCACCAGCAGAGACGGGCCTACACCCCGAACCTTC
CDR3aa: CATSRDGPTPRTF

d_gene: TRBD2
j_gene: TRBJ2-1
v_gene: TRBV5-1
abundance: many
CDR3nt: TGCGCCAGCAGCCGGGACTATTCCTACAATGAGCAGTTCTTC
CDR3aa: CASSRDYSYNEQFF

d_gene: .
j_gene: TRBJ2-1
v_gene: TRBV10-3
abundance: many
CDR3nt: TGTGCCATCAGTGAGTCAAGGGCTTACAATGAGCAGTTCTTC
CDR3aa: CAISESRAYNEQFF

d_gene: TRBD2
j_gene: TRBJ2-5
v_gene: TRBV11-1
abundance: many
CDR3nt: TGTGCCAGCAGCCCCCTAGCGGGAGGATGGGGAGAGACCCAGTACTTC
CDR3aa: CASSPLAGGWGETQYF

d_gene: .
j_gene: TRBJ2-1
v_gene: TRBV6-5
abundance: many
CDR3nt: TGTGCCAGCAGTCGGACGGTCCGCAATGAGCAGTTCTTC
CDR3aa: CASSRTVRNEQFF

d_gene: TRBD1
j_gene: TRBJ2-2
v_gene: TRBV7-2
abundance: .
CDR3nt: TGTGCCAGCAGCTTAAGGGACAGGATCAGCAGGGAGATGTTTTTT
CDR3aa: CASSLRDRISREMFF

d_gene: TRBD1
j_gene: TRBJ2-2
v_gene: TRBV7-2
abundance: many
CDR3nt: TGTGCCAGCAGCTCCCGACAGGGTGGGACCGGGGAGCTGTTTTTT
CDR3aa: CASSSRQGGTGELFF

d_gene: .
j_gene: TRBJ2-1
v_gene: TRBV24-1
abundance: .
CDR3nt: TGTGCCACCAGTGCAGACTACAATGAGCAGTTCTTC
CDR3aa: CATSADYNEQFF

d_gene: TRBD1
j_gene: TRBJ2-7
v_gene: TRBV27
abundance: many
CDR3nt: TGTGCCAGCAACAGAGACCGGAGGACAGGGGTAGACGAGCAGTACTTC
CDR3aa: CASNRDRRTGVDEQYF

d_gene: TRBD2
j_gene: TRBJ2-3
v_gene: TRBV20-1
abundance: many
CDR3nt: TGCAGTGCTAGACTAGCGGGGAACACAGATACGCAGTATTTT
CDR3aa: CSARLAGNTDTQYF

d_gene: .
j_gene: TRBJ1-2
v_gene: TRBV12-3/TRBV12-4
abundance: many
CDR3nt: TGTGCCAGCAGTTCACGCCCCGGGATCTATGGCTACACCTTC
CDR3aa: CASSSRPGIYGYTF

d_gene: TRBD1
j_gene: TRBJ1-1
v_gene: TRBV3-1
abundance: many
CDR3nt: TGTGCCAGCAGCCTCGCATCCGGGACAGGGTACACTGAAGCTTTCTTT
CDR3aa: CASSLASGTGYTEAFF